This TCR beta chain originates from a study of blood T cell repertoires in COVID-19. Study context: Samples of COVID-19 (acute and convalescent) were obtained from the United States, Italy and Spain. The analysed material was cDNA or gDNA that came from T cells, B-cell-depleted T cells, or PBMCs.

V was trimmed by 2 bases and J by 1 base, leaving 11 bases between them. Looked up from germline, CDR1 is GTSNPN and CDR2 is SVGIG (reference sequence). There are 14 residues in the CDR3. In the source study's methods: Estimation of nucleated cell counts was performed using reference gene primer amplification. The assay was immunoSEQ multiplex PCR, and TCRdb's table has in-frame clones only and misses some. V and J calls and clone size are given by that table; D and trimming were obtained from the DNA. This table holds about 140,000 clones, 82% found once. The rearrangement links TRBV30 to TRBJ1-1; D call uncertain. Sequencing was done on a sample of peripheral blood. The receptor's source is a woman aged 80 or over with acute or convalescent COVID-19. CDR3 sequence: CAWSLSSRNTEAFF. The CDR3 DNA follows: TGTGCCTGGAGTTTGAGTAGTAGGAACACTGAAGCTTTCTTT. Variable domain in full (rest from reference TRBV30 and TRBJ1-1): SQTIHQWPATLVQPVGSPLSLECTVEGTSNPNLYWYRQAAGRGLQLLFYSVGIGQISSEVPQNLSASRPQDRQFILSSKKLLLSDSGFYLCAWSLSSRNTEAFFGQGTRLTVV.